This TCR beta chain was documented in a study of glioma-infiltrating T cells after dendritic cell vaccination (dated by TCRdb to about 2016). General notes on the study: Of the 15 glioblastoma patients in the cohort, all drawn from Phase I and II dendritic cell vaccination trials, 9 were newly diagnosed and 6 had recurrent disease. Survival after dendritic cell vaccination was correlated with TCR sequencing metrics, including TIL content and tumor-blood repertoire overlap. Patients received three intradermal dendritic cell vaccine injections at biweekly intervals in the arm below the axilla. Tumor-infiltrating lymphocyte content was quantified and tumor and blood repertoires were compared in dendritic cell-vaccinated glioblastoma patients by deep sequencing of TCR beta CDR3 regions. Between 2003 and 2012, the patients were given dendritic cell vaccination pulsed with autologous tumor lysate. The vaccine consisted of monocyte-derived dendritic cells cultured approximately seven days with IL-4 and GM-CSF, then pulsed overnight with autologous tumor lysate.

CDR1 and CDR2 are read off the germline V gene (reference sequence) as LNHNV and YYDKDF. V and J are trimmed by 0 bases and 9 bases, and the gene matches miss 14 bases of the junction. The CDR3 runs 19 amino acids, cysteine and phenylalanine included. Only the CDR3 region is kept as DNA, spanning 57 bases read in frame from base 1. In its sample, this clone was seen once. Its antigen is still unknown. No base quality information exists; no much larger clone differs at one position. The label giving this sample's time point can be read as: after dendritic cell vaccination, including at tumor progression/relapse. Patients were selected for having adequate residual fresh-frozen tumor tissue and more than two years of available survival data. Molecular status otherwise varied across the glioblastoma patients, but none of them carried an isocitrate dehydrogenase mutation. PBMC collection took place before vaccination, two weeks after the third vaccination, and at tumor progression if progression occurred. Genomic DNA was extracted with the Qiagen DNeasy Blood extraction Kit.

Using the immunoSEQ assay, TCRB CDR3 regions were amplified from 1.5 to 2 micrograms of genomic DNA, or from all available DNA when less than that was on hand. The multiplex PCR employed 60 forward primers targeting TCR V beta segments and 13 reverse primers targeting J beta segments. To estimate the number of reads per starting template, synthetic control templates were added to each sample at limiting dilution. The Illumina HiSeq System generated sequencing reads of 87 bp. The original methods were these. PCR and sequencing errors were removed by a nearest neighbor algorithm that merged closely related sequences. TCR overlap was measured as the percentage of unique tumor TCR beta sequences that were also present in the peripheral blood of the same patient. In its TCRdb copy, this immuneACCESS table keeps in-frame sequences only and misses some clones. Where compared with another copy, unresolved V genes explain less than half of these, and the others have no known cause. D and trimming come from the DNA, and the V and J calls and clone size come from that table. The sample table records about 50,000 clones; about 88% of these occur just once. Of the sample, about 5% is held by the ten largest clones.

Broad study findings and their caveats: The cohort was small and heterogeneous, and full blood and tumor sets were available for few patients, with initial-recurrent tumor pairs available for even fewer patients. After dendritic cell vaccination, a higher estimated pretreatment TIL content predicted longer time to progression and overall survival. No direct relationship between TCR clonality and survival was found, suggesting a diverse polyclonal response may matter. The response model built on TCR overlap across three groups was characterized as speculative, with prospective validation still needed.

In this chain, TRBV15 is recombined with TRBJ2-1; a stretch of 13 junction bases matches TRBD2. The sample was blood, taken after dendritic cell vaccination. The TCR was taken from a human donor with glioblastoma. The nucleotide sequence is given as TGTGCCACCAGCAGAGACCCATCGACAGCGGGACTAGCGGGATTTGAGCAGTTCTTC. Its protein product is CATSRDPSTAGLAGFEQFF.